This TCR beta chain was recorded in a study of preoperative IRX-2 immunotherapy in early breast cancer. Treatment given: preoperative locoregional IRX-2 cytokine immunotherapy. Preoperative locoregional IRX-2 cytokine immunotherapy was tested in the phase Ib source study. Using immunoSEQ multiplex PCR, the repertoire was profiled, and TCRdb retains in-frame clones only, with some absent. The sample consists of around 10,000 clones, roughly 80% of them appearing once. The V gene's germline CDR1 is MNHGY and CDR2 SAAAGT. Losses at the gene ends were 5 bases for V and 3 bases for J; bases not matched to a gene: 12. This CDR3 spans 16 amino acids.

This specimen consisted of lymph node tissue, obtained before IRX-2 immunotherapy. The TCR was taken from a human donor with breast cancer. The chain links TRBV6-8 to TRBJ1-1, with 7 bases identical to TRBD1. The CDR3 nucleotides are TGTGCCAGCAGTCCGCCAAGGGGGCGCCCGGACACTGAAGCTTTCTTT. Amino acids: CASSPPRGRPDTEAFF.